The clone carrying this TCR beta chain was detected a few times. Its antigen is currently unknown. This entry belongs to a study of beta chain features in type 1 diabetes. For the study at large: No age, gender or cell yield differences were seen between patients and healthy donors. Whole-study results and caveats: Naive, central memory and Treg TCRB repertoires appeared more alike in patients than in healthy donors. Among patients with Type 1 diabetes, TCRB CDR3s were moderately but significantly shorter in every one of the four CD4+ subsets.

V lost 7 bases and J lost 4, with 10 bases in between. Germline CDR1 and CDR2: SNHLY and FYNNEI. CDR3 size: 12 residues. Expressed TCRB transcripts were sequenced because the entire RNA isolate underwent reverse transcription. Data came from immunoSEQ multiplex PCR; TCRdb stores just in-frame clones and leaves some out. The repertoire holds approximately 150,000 clones, with 9% as singletons. The sequenced sample consisted of central memory CD4+ T cells from blood. The clonotype was recovered from a man aged 30 to 45 with type 1 diabetes. The chain employs TRBV2 and TRBJ2-5; possible D gene TRBD2, 6 bases. The CDR3 DNA follows: TGTGCCAGCATGGACTACCTAGAGACCCAGTACTTC. This codes for CASMDYLETQYF.